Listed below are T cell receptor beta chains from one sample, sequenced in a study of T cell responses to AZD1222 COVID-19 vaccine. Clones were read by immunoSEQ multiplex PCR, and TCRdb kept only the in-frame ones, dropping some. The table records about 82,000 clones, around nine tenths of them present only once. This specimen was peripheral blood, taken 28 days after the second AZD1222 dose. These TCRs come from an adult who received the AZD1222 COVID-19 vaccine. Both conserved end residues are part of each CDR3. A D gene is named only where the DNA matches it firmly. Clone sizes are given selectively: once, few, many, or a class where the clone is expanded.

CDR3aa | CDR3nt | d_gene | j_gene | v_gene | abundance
CASSLAGGGTEAFF | TGTGCCAGCAGCTTAGCGGGGGGGGGCACTGAAGCTTTCTTT | . | TRBJ1-1 | TRBV7-2 | .
CASSLRGGGGYTF | TGTGCCAGCAGTTTGAGGGGTGGTGGTGGCTACACCTTC | . | TRBJ1-2 | TRBV27 | .
CASSRDGYNSPLHF | TGTGCCAGCAGTCGGGACGGATATAATTCACCCCTCCACTTT | . | TRBJ1-6 | TRBV6-5 | .
CASRGPGNTIYF | TGTGCCAGCAGGGGGCCTGGAAACACCATATATTTT | . | TRBJ1-3 | TRBV6-5 | .
CASSIDRLYGYTF | TGTGCCAGCAGCATCGACAGGCTATATGGCTACACCTTC | . | TRBJ1-2 | TRBV7-2 | .
CASSLGPNNEKLFF | TGTGCCAGCAGCCTCGGACCTAACAATGAAAAACTGTTTTTT | . | TRBJ1-4 | TRBV7-2 | .
CASMRGGLSGYTF | TGTGCCAGTATGCGGGGAGGCCTATCTGGCTACACCTTC | . | TRBJ1-2 | TRBV19 | .
CATSERGPYEQYF | TGTGCCACCAGTGAAAGGGGCCCTTACGAGCAGTACTTC | . | TRBJ2-7 | TRBV15 | .
CASSPRLAEETQYF | TGTGCCAGCTCACCCAGGCTAGCGGAAGAGACCCAGTACTTC | TRBD2 | TRBJ2-5 | TRBV18 | .
CASWGDIRGNIYEQYF | TGTGCCAGCTGGGGCGATATTCGGGGGAATATATACGAGCAGTACTTC | . | TRBJ2-7 | TRBV19 | .
CASSLQRGIGGEQFF | TGCGCCAGCAGCCTGCAGCGGGGGATAGGTGGTGAGCAGTTCTTC | TRBD2 | TRBJ2-1 | TRBV4-3 | .
CATSAALGREQYF | TGTGCCACCAGTGCCGCTTTGGGGAGGGAGCAGTACTTC | . | TRBJ2-7 | TRBV24-1 | .
CASSLDRNGYTF | TGTGCCAGCAGCTTGGACAGGAATGGCTACACCTTC | TRBD1 | TRBJ1-2 | TRBV7-2 | .
CASSYYRGDGYEQYF | TGTGCCAGCAGTTACTACAGGGGAGATGGCTACGAGCAGTACTTC | TRBD1 | TRBJ2-7 | TRBV28 | .
CASSLSEDPYEQYF | TGTGCCAGCAGCCTTTCAGAGGATCCCTACGAGCAGTACTTC | . | TRBJ2-7 | TRBV3-1/TRBV3-2 | .
CASSAYLEDSPLHF | TGTGCCAGCAGCGCGTATCTCGAAGATTCACCCCTCCACTTT | . | TRBJ1-6 | TRBV9 | medium-sized
CASSATLGNEQFF | TGTGCCAGCAGCGCCACCCTAGGCAATGAGCAGTTCTTC | . | TRBJ2-1 | TRBV9 | .
CAWMDRGGNTIYF | TGTGCCTGGATGGACAGGGGAGGAAACACCATATATTTT | TRBD1 | TRBJ1-3 | TRBV30 | .
CASSTGYNQPQHF | TGTGCCAGCTCAACAGGCTACAATCAGCCCCAGCATTTT | . | TRBJ1-5 | TRBV18 | .
CASSQGLADTYEQYF | TGTGCCAGCAGCCAGGGACTAGCGGATACCTACGAGCAGTACTTC | TRBD2 | TRBJ2-7 | TRBV3-1/TRBV3-2 | .
CAWSGGDQPQHF | TGTGCCTGGAGCGGCGGAGATCAGCCCCAGCATTTT | . | TRBJ1-5 | TRBV30 | .
CASSLAELAGNTEAFF | TGCGCCAGCAGCTTGGCCGAGTTAGCGGGGAACACTGAAGCTTTCTTT | . | TRBJ1-1 | TRBV5-1 | .
CASSVEGQGIGYTF | TGTGCCAGCAGCGTAGAAGGACAGGGGATCGGCTACACCTTC | TRBD1 | TRBJ1-2 | TRBV9 | .
CASSYSGGAGDTQYF | TGTGCCAGCAGCTATAGCGGGGGGGCGGGAGATACGCAGTATTTT | TRBD2 | TRBJ2-3 | TRBV11-3 | .
CATSRDQETQYF | TGTGCCACCAGCAGAGACCAAGAGACCCAGTACTTC | . | TRBJ2-5 | TRBV15 | .
CASSQNTGAGANVLTF | TGCGCCAGCAGCCAAAACACAGGGGCTGGGGCCAACGTCCTGACTTTC | TRBD1 | TRBJ2-6 | TRBV4-3 | .
CASSPGTPSYEQYF | TGTGCCAGCAGCCCCGGGACCCCCTCCTACGAGCAGTACTTC | . | TRBJ2-7 | TRBV11-1 | .
CASSLNQGEKLFF | TGTGCCAGCAGCTTAAACCAGGGTGAAAAACTGTTTTTT | . | TRBJ1-4 | TRBV7-2 | .
CASSEGGQGLPYEQYF | TGCGCCAGCAGTGAGGGGGGACAGGGGTTACCCTACGAGCAGTACTTC | TRBD1 | TRBJ2-7 | TRBV10-2 | .
CASSLGQVGEQFF | TGTGCCAGCAGCTTAGGACAGGTCGGTGAGCAGTTCTTC | . | TRBJ2-1 | TRBV7-9 | .
CAWSSGVLSGNTIYF | TGTGCCTGGAGTTCGGGGGTCCTCTCTGGAAACACCATATATTTT | . | TRBJ1-3 | TRBV30 | .
CASSLTGGPEAFF | TGTGCCAGCAGCTTAACTGGGGGTCCTGAAGCTTTCTTT | . | TRBJ1-1 | TRBV7-3 | .
CASSFSMNTEAFF | TGTGCCAGCAGTTTTAGCATGAACACTGAAGCTTTCTTT | . | TRBJ1-1 | TRBV12-3/TRBV12-4 | .
CASSSTRPEQFF | TGTGCCAGCAGCTCGACTAGACCTGAGCAGTTCTTC | . | TRBJ2-1 | TRBV11-2 | .
CASTRVQTSTEAFF | TGTGCCAGCACCCGTGTCCAGACTAGCACTGAAGCTTTCTTT | . | TRBJ1-1 | TRBV4-2 | .
CAISEGGAGGYTF | TGTGCCATCAGTGAAGGGGGCGCGGGTGGCTACACCTTC | TRBD1 | TRBJ1-2 | TRBV10-3 | .
CASSLARAAGNIQYF | TGTGCCAGCAGCTTAGCGAGGGCTGCAGGAAACATTCAGTACTTC | . | TRBJ2-4 | TRBV7-9 | .
CASRLGGELNTEAFF | TGTGCCAGCAGGTTAGGAGGGGAGCTGAACACTGAAGCTTTCTTT | . | TRBJ1-1 | TRBV13 | .
CASSTQETQYF | TGTGCCAGCAGTACCCAAGAGACCCAGTACTTC | . | TRBJ2-5 | TRBV6-5 | .
CASTSGPGNQPQHF | TGTGCCAGCACCTCGGGACCCGGCAATCAGCCCCAGCATTTT | . | TRBJ1-5 | TRBV2 | .
CASSEPETQYF | TGTGCCAGCAGTGAACCAGAGACCCAGTACTTC | . | TRBJ2-5 | TRBV6-1 | few